This T cell receptor (beta chain) was sequenced in a study of cytomegalovirus exposure and HLA in healthy donors. Study at large: The approximately 130 validation repertoires were reported in a later analysis to have been generated on the same platform as the roughly 670 first-cohort repertoires. Whole-study findings and limits: The study put 150 or so TCR beta chains on its list as cytomegalovirus-associated. Later, an analysis found that TCR clusters from the first cohort tended to co-occur in the roughly 110 validation repertoires. It was reported that the classifier diagnosed cytomegalovirus status with high specificity and sensitivity in both the original and validation cohorts.

Assay used: immunoSEQ multiplex PCR; TCRdb lists only in-frame clones, some missing. Seen here are approximately 230,000 clones, about 90% observed once, and the top ten hold around 12%. This clone has just a few counts. The antigen is undetermined. Sequencing was performed on PBMCs. The TCR was taken from a man aged 18 to 30 in good health and CMV-seropositive.

This CDR3 is CASSLKGLFIRTNYEQYF. DNA of the CDR3: TGTGCCAGCAGTTTAAAGGGGCTATTCATAAGGACAAACTACGAGCAGTACTTC. This chain links TRBV28 with TRBJ2-7; D possibly corresponds to TRBD1 (5 bases). This CDR3 spans 18 amino acids. V lost 2 bases to trimming and J lost 3 bases, with 23 bases between them. Germline V gene sequence: CDR1 MDHEN, CDR2 SYDVKM.